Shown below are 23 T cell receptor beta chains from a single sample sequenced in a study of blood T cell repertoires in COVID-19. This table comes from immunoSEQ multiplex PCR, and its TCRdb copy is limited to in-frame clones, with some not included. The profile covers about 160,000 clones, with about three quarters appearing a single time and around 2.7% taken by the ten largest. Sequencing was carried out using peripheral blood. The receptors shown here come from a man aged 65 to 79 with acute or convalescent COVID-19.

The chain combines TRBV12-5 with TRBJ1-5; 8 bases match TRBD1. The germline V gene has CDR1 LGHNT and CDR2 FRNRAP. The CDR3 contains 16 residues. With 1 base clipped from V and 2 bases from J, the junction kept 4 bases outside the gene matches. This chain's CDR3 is CASGLGTGTGNQPQHF. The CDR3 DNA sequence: TGTGCTAGTGGTTTGGGGACAGGGACTGGCAATCAGCCCCAGCATTTT.

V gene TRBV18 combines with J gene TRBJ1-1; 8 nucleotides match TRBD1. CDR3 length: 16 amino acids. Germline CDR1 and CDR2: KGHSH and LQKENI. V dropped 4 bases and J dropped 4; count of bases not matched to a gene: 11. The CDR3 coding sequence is TGTGCCAGCTCACAAGGACAGGGTAGATGGGTCACTGAAGCTTTCTTT. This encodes CASSQGQGRWVTEAFF.

The CDR3 nucleotides are TGTGCCAGCTCACCAAGCAGGGCCATCTCTGGAAACACCATATATTTT. Its translation: CASSPSRAISGNTIYF. V usage is TRBV18 and J usage is TRBJ1-3; D is perhaps TRBD1 (5 bases). V was cut by 2 bases and J by 0 bases, with 11 bases left in between. The CDR3 has 16 residues. Germline V gives CDR1 KGHSH, CDR2 LQKENI.

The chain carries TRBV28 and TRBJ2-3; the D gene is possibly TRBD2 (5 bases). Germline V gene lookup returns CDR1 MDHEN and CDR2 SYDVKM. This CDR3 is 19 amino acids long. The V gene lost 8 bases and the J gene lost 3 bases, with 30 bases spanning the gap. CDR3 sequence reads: CASGLSNTAIPRGTDTQYF. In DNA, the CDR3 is TGTGCCAGCGGACTCTCGAATACAGCAATCCCACGGGGTACAGATACGCAGTATTTT. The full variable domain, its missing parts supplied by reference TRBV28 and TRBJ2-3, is DVKVTQSSRYLVKRTGEKVFLECVQDMDHENMFWYRQDPGLGLRLIYFSYDVKMKEKGDIPEGYSVSREKKERFSLILESASTNQTSMYLCASGLSNTAIPRGTDTQYFGPGTRLTVL.

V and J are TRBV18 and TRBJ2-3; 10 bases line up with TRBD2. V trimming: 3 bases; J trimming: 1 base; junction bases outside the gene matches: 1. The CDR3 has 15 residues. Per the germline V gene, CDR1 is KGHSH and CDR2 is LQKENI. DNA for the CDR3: TGTGCCAGCTCACCCCTAGCGGGGGGCACAGATACGCAGTATTTT. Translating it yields CASSPLAGGTDTQYF.

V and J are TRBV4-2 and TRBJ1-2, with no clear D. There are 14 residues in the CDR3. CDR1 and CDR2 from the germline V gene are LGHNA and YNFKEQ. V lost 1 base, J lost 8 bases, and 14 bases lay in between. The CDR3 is CASSQGDLTQGYTF. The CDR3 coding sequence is TGTGCCAGCAGCCAAGGCGATCTGACTCAAGGCTACACCTTC.

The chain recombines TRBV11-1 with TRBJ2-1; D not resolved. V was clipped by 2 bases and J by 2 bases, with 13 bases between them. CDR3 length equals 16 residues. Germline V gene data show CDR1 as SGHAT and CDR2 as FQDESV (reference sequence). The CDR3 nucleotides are TGTGCCAGCAGCTTAATATCGACTCCCCCCTACAATGAGCAGTTCTTC. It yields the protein CASSLISTPPYNEQFF.

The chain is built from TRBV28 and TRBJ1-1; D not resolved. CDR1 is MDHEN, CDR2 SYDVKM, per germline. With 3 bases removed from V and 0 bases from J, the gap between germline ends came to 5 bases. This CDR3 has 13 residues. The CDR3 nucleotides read TGTGCCAGCAGTTTTAACATGAACACTGAAGCTTTCTTT. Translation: CASSFNMNTEAFF.

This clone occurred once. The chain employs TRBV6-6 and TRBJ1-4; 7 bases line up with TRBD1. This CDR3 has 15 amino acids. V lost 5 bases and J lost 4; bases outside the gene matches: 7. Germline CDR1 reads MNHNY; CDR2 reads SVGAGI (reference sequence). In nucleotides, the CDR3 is TGTGCCAGCAGTACCGGGACAGTATTTAATGAAAAACTGTTTTTT. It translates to CASSTGTVFNEKLFF.

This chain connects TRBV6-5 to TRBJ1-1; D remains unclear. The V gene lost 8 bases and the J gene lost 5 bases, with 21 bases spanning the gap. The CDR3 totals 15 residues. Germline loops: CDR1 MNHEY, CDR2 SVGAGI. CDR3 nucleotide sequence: TGTGCCAGCCGCGCTCTGAAAATTACCCAAACTGAAGCTTTCTTT. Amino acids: CASRALKITQTEAFF.

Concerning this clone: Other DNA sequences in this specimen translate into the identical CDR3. Written as DNA, the CDR3 is TGCGCCAGCAGCGTAGCGGGAGGGCAAGAGACCCAGTACTTC. Its protein is CASSVAGGQETQYF. The chain couples TRBV5-1 to TRBJ2-5; 11 nucleotides match TRBD2. Looked up from germline, CDR1 is SGHRS and CDR2 is YFSETQ. The CDR3 length is 14 residues. Trimming at V came to 4 bases and at J to 2 bases, leaving 1 base not matched to a gene.

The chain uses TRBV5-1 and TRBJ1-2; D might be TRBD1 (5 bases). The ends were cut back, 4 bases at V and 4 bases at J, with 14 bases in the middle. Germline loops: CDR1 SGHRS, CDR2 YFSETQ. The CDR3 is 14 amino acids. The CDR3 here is CASSTIQGGYGYTF. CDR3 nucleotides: TGCGCCAGCAGCACAATCCAGGGAGGCTATGGCTACACCTTC. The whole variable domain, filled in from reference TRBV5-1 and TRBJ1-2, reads KAGVTQTPRYLIKTRGQQVTLSCSPISGHRSVSWYQQTPGQGLQFLFEYFSETQRNKGNFPGRFSGRQFSNSRSEMNVSTLELGDSALYLCASSTIQGGYGYTFGSGTRLTVV.

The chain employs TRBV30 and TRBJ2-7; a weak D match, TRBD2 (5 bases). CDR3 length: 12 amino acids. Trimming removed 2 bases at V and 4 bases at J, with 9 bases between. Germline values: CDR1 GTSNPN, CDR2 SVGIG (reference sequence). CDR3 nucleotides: TGTGCCTGGAGTCGAGGGTGGTACGAGCAGTACTTC. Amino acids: CAWSRGWYEQYF.

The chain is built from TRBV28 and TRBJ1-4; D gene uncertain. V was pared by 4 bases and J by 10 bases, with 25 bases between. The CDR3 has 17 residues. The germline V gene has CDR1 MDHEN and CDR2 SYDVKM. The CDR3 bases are TGTGCCAGCAGTTACTCGACCGGGATGCGTCCGGTGGGAAAACTGTTTTTT. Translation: CASSYSTGMRPVGKLFF. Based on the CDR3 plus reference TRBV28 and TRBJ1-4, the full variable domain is DVKVTQSSRYLVKRTGEKVFLECVQDMDHENMFWYRQDPGLGLRLIYFSYDVKMKEKGDIPEGYSVSREKKERFSLILESASTNQTSMYLCASSYSTGMRPVGKLFFGSGTQLSVL.

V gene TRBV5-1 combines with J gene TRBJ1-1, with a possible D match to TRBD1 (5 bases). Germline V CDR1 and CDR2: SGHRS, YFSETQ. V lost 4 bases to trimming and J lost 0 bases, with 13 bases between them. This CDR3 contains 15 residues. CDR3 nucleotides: TGCGCCAGCAGCGCAGAAGGGGTTCTGAACACTGAAGCTTTCTTT. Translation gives CASSAEGVLNTEAFF.

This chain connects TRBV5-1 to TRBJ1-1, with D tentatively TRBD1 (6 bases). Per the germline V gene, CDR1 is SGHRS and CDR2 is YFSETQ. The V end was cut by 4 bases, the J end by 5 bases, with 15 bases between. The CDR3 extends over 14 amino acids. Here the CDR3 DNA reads TGCGCCAGCAGCATACAGGGAGGGTATACTGAAGCTTTCTTT. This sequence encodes CASSIQGGYTEAFF. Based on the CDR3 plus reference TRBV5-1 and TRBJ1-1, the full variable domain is KAGVTQTPRYLIKTRGQQVTLSCSPISGHRSVSWYQQTPGQGLQFLFEYFSETQRNKGNFPGRFSGRQFSNSRSEMNVSTLELGDSALYLCASSIQGGYTEAFFGQGTRLTVV.

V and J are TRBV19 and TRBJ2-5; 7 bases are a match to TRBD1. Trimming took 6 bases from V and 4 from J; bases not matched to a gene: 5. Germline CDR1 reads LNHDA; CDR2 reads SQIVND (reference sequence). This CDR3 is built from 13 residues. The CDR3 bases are TGTGCCAGTAGAAAAACAGGGGTAGAGACCCAGTACTTC. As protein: CASRKTGVETQYF.

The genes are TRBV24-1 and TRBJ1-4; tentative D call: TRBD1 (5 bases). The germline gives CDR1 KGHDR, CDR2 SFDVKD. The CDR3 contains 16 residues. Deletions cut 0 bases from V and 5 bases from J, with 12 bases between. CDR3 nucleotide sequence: TGTGCCACCAGTGATTTGCGGGGGAGTAAGAATGAAAAACTGTTTTTT. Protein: CATSDLRGSKNEKLFF.

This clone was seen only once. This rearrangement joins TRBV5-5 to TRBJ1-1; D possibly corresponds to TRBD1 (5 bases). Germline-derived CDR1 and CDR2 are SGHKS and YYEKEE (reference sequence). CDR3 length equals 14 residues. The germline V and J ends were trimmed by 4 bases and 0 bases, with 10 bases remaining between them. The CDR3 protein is CASSPGLMNTEAFF. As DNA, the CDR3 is TGTGCCAGCAGCCCGGGACTCATGAACACTGAAGCTTTCTTT.

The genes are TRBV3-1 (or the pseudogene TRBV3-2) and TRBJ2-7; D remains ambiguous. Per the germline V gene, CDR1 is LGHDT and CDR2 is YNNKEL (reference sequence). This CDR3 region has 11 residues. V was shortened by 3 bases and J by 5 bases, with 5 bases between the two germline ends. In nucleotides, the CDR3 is TGTGCCAGCAGCCAGCTACACGAGCAGTACTTC. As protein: CASSQLHEQYF.

The CDR3 DNA follows: TGTGCCAGCAGCGCAAGCAACAGGGGACCCGCGGCCCAGCATTTT. It yields the protein CASSASNRGPAAQHF. The rearrangement uses TRBV7-8 and TRBJ1-5, with 7 bases aligning to TRBD1. CDR1 and CDR2 (germline): SGHVS, FQNEAQ. The junction had 15 bases not matched to a gene; V was cut back by 5 bases and J by 11 bases. The CDR3 loop spans 15 amino acids.

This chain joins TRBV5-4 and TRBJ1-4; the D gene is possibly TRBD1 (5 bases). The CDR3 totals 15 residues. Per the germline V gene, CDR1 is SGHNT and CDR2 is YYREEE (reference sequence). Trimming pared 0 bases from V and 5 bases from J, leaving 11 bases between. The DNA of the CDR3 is TGTGCCAGCAGCTTGGTTGGGGGGTCGAATGAAAAACTGTTTTTT. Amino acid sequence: CASSLVGGSNEKLFF.

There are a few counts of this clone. The CDR3 reads CASTKHGQGSNYGYTF. The CDR3 region has the DNA TGTGCCAGTACCAAACATGGCCAAGGGAGTAACTATGGCTACACCTTC. The chain carries TRBV19 and TRBJ1-2; D gene unclear. The germline CDR1 and CDR2 sequences are LNHDA and SQIVND (reference sequence). V was shortened by 7 bases and J by 1 base, with 19 bases between the two germline ends. This CDR3 is built from 16 residues.